These 3 T cell receptor beta chains share one sample of origin, sequenced in a study of blood T cell repertoires in COVID-19. TCRdb keeps only in-frame clones here, not all; method: immunoSEQ multiplex PCR. The sample includes approximately 220,000 clones, 75% to 90% of them seen just once. The sequenced sample was PBMCs or T cells enriched from blood (not recorded which). The source of these receptors is a man aged 30 to 39 who had recovered from COVID-19.

This clone has a single count. This specimen includes other DNA sequences encoding the same CDR3. The chain carries TRBV2 and TRBJ1-1, with TRBD1 matching 7 bases. The germline V gene encodes CDR1 SNHLY and CDR2 FYNNEI. J lost 1 base, V lost 2 bases, and 1 base had no gene match. The CDR3 consists of 14 residues. The CDR3 sequence: CASSEQGGNTEAFF. The CDR3 region has the DNA TGTGCCAGCAGTGAACAGGGGGGGAACACTGAAGCTTTCTTT.

The chain combines TRBV6-5 with TRBJ2-7, with 7 bases identical to TRBD2. Germline V gene data show CDR1 as MNHEY and CDR2 as SVGAGI. Germline trimming cut 0 bases from V and 7 bases from J; bases unmatched to any gene: 12. This CDR3 contains 16 residues. The chain's CDR3 is CASSYSRSGKVSEQYF. The CDR3 DNA reads TGTGCCAGCAGTTACTCGAGGAGCGGGAAGGTTAGTGAGCAGTACTTC.

This clone was observed a handful of times. V and J are TRBV29-1 and TRBJ1-6; 9 nucleotides match TRBD1. In germline, CDR1 is SQVTM, CDR2 ANQGSEA. CDR3 length equals 13 residues. The V gene end was trimmed by 6 bases and the J gene end by 9 bases; junction bases not matched to a gene: 6. The CDR3 here is CSVRDRDSSPLHF. In nucleotides, the CDR3 is TGCAGCGTCCGGGACAGGGATTCTTCACCCCTCCACTTT. The whole variable domain, remainder taken from reference TRBV29-1 and TRBJ1-6, is SAVISQKPSRDICQRGTSLTIQCQVDSQVTMMFWYRQQPGQSLTLIATANQGSEATYESGFVIDKFPISRPNLTFSTLTVSNMSPEDSSIYLCSVRDRDSSPLHFGNGTRLTVT.